The TCR beta chain described here comes from a study of cytomegalovirus exposure and HLA in healthy donors. Study-level results: Later on, an analysis showed TCR association rates differing by HLA locus, with DRB1 the most and HLA-C the fewest. Most of the TCR beta V segments (in an earlier analysis) were productive either about 90% or about 30% of the time.

In nominal health when sampled, donors likely had unrecorded immune exposures nonetheless. This clone was recorded once. What it binds is not known. A multiplex PCR was run with 60 Vbeta primers and 13 Jbeta primers. Method: immunoSEQ multiplex PCR; TCRdb's copy keeps in-frame clones and lacks some. The table lists around 94,000 clones, more than 75% of them singletons. This CDR3 has 13 residues. Germline values: CDR1 SGDLS, CDR2 YYNGEE. The ends were cut back, 4 bases at V and 5 bases at J, with 12 bases in the middle. This receptor was identified in a human donor in good health. The V and J genes are TRBV9 and TRBJ2-5, with TRBD2 as a possible D gene (6 bases). Sequencing used PBMCs. CDR3: CASSRRGGETQYF. The CDR3 DNA sequence: TGTGCCAGCAGCCGTAGGGGAGGTGAGACCCAGTACTTC.